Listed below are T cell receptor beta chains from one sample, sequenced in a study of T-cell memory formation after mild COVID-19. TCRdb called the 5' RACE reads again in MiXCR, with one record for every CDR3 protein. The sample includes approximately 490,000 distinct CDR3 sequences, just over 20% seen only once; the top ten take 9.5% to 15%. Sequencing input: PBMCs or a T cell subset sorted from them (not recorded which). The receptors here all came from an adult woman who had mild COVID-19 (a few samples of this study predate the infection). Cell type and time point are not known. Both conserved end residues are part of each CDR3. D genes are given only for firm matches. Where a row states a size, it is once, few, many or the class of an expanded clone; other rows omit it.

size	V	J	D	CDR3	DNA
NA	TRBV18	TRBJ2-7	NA	CASSPGTPPFYEQYF	TGTGCCAGCTCACCAGGGACACCCCCTTTCTACGAGCAGTACTTC
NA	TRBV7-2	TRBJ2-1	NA	CASSLSLKDSEQFF	TGTGCCAGCAGCTTAAGTCTTAAAGACAGTGAGCAGTTCTTC
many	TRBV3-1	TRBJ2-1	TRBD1	CASSQGQGPYNEQFF	TGTGCCAGCAGCCAAGGACAGGGGCCCTACAATGAGCAGTTCTTC
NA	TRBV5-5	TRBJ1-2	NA	CASSSYQAPTTSYTF	TGTGCCAGCAGCTCGTATCAGGCCCCGACTACGAGCTACACCTTC
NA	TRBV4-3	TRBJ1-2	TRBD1	CASSVRQGVDYGYTF	TGCGCCAGCAGCGTTCGACAGGGGGTGGACTATGGCTACACCTTC
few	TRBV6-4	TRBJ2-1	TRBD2	CASSDSTSGDYNEQFF	TGTGCCAGCAGTGACTCAACTAGCGGAGACTACAATGAGCAGTTCTTC
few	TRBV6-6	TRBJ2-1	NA	CASSYSGRATPSQFF	TGTGCCAGCAGTTACTCTGGTAGGGCTACCCCGTCGCAGTTCTTC
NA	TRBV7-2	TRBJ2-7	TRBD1	CASSFVTGVGGYEQYF	TGTGCCAGCAGCTTTGTAACAGGGGTAGGCGGCTACGAGCAGTACTTC
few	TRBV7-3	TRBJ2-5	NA	CASSPRPSQTQYF	TGTGCCAGCAGCCCCAGGCCCTCCCAGACCCAGTACTTC
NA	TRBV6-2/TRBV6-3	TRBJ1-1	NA	CASSYSIRAGETGTEAFF	TGTGCCAGCAGTTACTCGATTAGGGCAGGGGAGACCGGCACTGAAGCTTTCTTT
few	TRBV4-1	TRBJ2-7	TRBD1	CASSQGSQGHYEQYF	TGCGCCAGCAGCCAAGGCTCACAGGGGCACTACGAGCAGTACTTC
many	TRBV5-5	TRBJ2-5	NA	CASSSRRSMGETQYF	TGTGCCAGCAGCTCCCGCCGGAGTATGGGGGAGACCCAGTACTTC
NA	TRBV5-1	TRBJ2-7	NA	CASSLQGYSGYEQYF	TGCGCCAGCAGCTTACAGGGATATTCAGGGTACGAGCAGTACTTC
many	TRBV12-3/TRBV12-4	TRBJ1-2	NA	CASNFFQGYGYTF	TGTGCCAGCAACTTTTTCCAGGGTTATGGCTACACCTTC
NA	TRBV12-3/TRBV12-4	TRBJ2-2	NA	CASPHWGSTAGELFF	TGTGCCAGCCCCCATTGGGGGAGTACCGCCGGGGAGCTGTTTTTT